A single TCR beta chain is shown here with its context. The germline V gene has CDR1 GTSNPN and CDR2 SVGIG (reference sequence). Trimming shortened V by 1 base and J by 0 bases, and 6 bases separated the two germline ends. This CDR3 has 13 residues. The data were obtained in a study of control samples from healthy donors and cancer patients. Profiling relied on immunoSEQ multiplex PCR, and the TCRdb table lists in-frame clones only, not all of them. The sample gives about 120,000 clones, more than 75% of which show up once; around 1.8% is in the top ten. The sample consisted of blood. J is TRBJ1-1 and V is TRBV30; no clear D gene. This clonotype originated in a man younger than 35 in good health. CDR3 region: CAWSDRVNTEAFF. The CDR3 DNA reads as TGTGCCTGGAGTGATAGGGTGAACACTGAAGCTTTCTTT. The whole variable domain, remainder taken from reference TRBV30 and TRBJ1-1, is SQTIHQWPATLVQPVGSPLSLECTVEGTSNPNLYWYRQAAGRGLQLLFYSVGIGQISSEVPQNLSASRPQDRQFILSSKKLLLSDSGFYLCAWSDRVNTEAFFGQGTRLTVV.